These T cell receptor beta chains were read from a single sample in a study of blood T cell repertoires in COVID-19. TCRdb keeps only in-frame clones here, not all; method: immunoSEQ multiplex PCR. The sample contains 240,000 or so clones, roughly 79% of which appear only once. The sample consisted of peripheral blood. These receptors all come from a woman of 80 years or more with acute or convalescent COVID-19. CDR3s include the opening cysteine and the closing phenylalanine or tryptophan. The D gene is left open where the match is weak. Some rows mark clone size as missing; the rest say once, few, many or name a class of expanded clone.

j_call,v_call,clone_size,d_call,cdr3_aa,cdr3_nt
TRBJ1-1,TRBV29-1,NA,NA,CSVERRANTEAFF,TGCAGCGTTGAAAGGCGGGCGAACACTGAAGCTTTCTTT
TRBJ1-6,TRBV23-1,NA,NA,CASSLSRTLGTPPLHF,TGCGCCAGCAGCCTTTCGCGCACCCTAGGGACTCCACCCCTCCACTTT
TRBJ2-1,TRBV29-1,NA,TRBD2,CSAGLAGEQFF,TGCAGCGCGGGACTAGCGGGGGAGCAGTTCTTC
TRBJ2-5,TRBV7-2,NA,TRBD2,CASSLAGRAGGQETQYF,TGTGCCAGCAGCTTAGCCGGGAGGGCGGGGGGTCAAGAGACCCAGTACTTC
TRBJ2-7,TRBV5-5,NA,NA,CASSLAHNYEQYF,TGTGCCAGCAGCTTGGCCCACAACTACGAGCAGTACTTC
TRBJ2-6,TRBV19,NA,NA,CASSLSGANVLTF,TGTGCCAGTAGTTTATCTGGGGCCAACGTCCTGACTTTC
TRBJ2-7,TRBV5-5,NA,TRBD2,CASSLPASGGSYEQYF,TGTGCCAGCAGCTTGCCCGCATCGGGGGGGTCCTACGAGCAGTACTTC
TRBJ2-1,TRBV3-1/TRBV3-2,NA,NA,CASSQTIFGGQFF,TGTGCCAGCAGCCAGACCATATTCGGAGGGCAGTTCTTC
TRBJ2-2,TRBV7-8,NA,NA,CASSLAGNTGELFF,TGTGCCAGCAGCTTAGCCGGGAACACCGGGGAGCTGTTTTTT
TRBJ1-5,TRBV6-6,NA,NA,CASSYGGRSQPQHF,TGTGCCAGCAGTTATGGAGGACGGAGTCAGCCCCAGCATTTT
TRBJ1-2,TRBV5-1,NA,NA,CASSLDLGGVGYTF,TGCGCCAGCAGCTTGGATTTGGGCGGGGTTGGCTACACCTTC
TRBJ1-3,TRBV4-1,NA,NA,CASSQGAWAGNTIYF,TGCGCCAGCAGCCAGGGGGCTTGGGCTGGAAACACCATATATTTT
TRBJ2-1,TRBV4-3,NA,NA,CASSQDLRGSKKEQFF,TGCGCCAGCAGCCAAGATCTGAGGGGGTCTAAAAAAGAGCAGTTCTTC
TRBJ2-3,TRBV20-1,NA,TRBD2,CSASYHGGKGTDTQYF,TGCAGTGCTAGTTATCACGGGGGGAAGGGCACAGATACGCAGTATTTT
TRBJ2-1,TRBV9,NA,TRBD2,CASSVQGAGADNEQFF,TGTGCCAGCAGCGTCCAAGGGGCGGGAGCAGACAATGAGCAGTTCTTC
TRBJ2-3,TRBV3-1/TRBV3-2,NA,NA,CASSLGGVGFGTDTQYF,TGTGCCAGCAGCCTAGGAGGGGTGGGGTTTGGCACAGATACGCAGTATTTT
TRBJ1-2,TRBV11-2,few,TRBD1,CASSPTTGGGYGYTF,TGTGCCAGCAGCCCGACGACAGGGGGGGGTTATGGCTACACCTTC
TRBJ1-1,TRBV19,once,TRBD1,CASSPDRGTEAFF,TGTGCCAGTAGTCCGGACAGGGGGACTGAAGCTTTCTTT
TRBJ2-5,TRBV18,NA,TRBD2,CASSPQLAGGSFETQYF,TGTGCCAGCTCACCCCAACTAGCGGGGGGATCGTTTGAGACCCAGTACTTC
TRBJ2-7,TRBV6-6,NA,NA,CASSYPDTGPEQYF,TGTGCCAGCAGTTACCCTGACACAGGACCCGAGCAGTACTTC
TRBJ2-2,TRBV6-1,NA,NA,CASSARDSTSGTGELFF,TGTGCCAGCAGTGCCCGGGACTCTACGTCGGGCACCGGGGAGCTGTTTTTT
TRBJ2-3,TRBV4-1,once,NA,CASSLGQGSTDTQYF,TGCGCCAGCAGCCTAGGGCAGGGGAGCACAGATACGCAGTATTTT
TRBJ2-7,TRBV18,NA,TRBD1,CASSPETGVYEQYF,TGTGCCAGCTCACCAGAGACAGGGGTCTACGAGCAGTACTTC
TRBJ1-4,TRBV18,once,NA,CASSFGLARGNEKLFF,TGTGCCAGCTCATTCGGTTTGGCGCGGGGAAATGAAAAACTGTTTTTT
TRBJ1-1,TRBV10-3,once,NA,CAIRGGWNTEAFF,TGTGCCATCAGGGGCGGGTGGAACACTGAAGCTTTCTTT
TRBJ2-2,TRBV5-1,NA,NA,CASSGSAANTGELFF,TGCGCCAGCAGCGGGTCCGCGGCGAACACCGGGGAGCTGTTTTTT
TRBJ1-4,TRBV7-2,NA,NA,CASSLEQEEKLFF,TGTGCCAGCAGCTTAGAACAGGAGGAAAAACTGTTTTTT
TRBJ1-4,TRBV30,NA,TRBD1,CAWARDSGGEKLFF,TGTGCCTGGGCAAGGGACAGCGGTGGGGAAAAACTGTTTTTT
TRBJ1-1,TRBV7-6,NA,TRBD1,CASSLDPGGVGNTEAFF,TGTGCCAGCAGCTTAGATCCAGGGGGCGTGGGGAACACTGAAGCTTTCTTT
TRBJ2-3,TRBV18,NA,NA,CASSLFPGESDTQYF,TGTGCCAGCTCACTATTTCCGGGGGAGTCGGATACGCAGTATTTT
TRBJ1-2,TRBV28,NA,TRBD1,CASSPGQTNYGYTF,TGTGCCAGCAGTCCGGGACAGACAAACTATGGCTACACCTTC
TRBJ2-1,TRBV19,few,NA,CASSTRSYNEQFF,TGTGCCAGTAGTACCCGGTCCTACAATGAGCAGTTCTTC
TRBJ1-2,TRBV28,NA,TRBD1,CASSPQDRGVHGYTF,TGTGCCAGCAGTCCCCAGGACAGGGGGGTTCATGGCTACACCTTC
TRBJ1-5,TRBV7-2,NA,NA,CASSQRGVRFNDQPQHF,TGTGCCAGCAGCCAGCGGGGGGTTCGGTTTAACGATCAGCCCCAGCATTTT
TRBJ2-2,TRBV5-1,NA,NA,CASSLDGTGELFF,TGCGCCAGCAGCTTGGACGGCACCGGGGAGCTATTTTTT
TRBJ2-7,TRBV30,NA,TRBD2,CAWSLSGSYYEQYF,TGTGCCTGGAGCCTTAGCGGGAGCTACTACGAGCAGTACTTC
TRBJ1-5,TRBV6-6,NA,TRBD1,CASSYWGQGLNQPQHF,TGTGCCAGCAGTTACTGGGGACAGGGCTTAAATCAGCCCCAGCATTTT
TRBJ2-7,TRBV29-1,NA,NA,CSARDFLNEQYF,TGCAGCGCCCGGGATTTCCTCAACGAGCAGTACTTC
TRBJ2-1,TRBV6-2/TRBV6-3,NA,TRBD2,CASSYLAGSSYNEQFF,TGTGCCAGCAGTTACCTAGCGGGGAGCTCCTACAATGAGCAGTTCTTC
TRBJ2-7,TRBV30,NA,NA,CAWSPSRTFRAYEQYF,TGTGCCTGGAGCCCGAGTCGAACCTTTCGGGCCTACGAGCAGTACTTC
TRBJ1-1,TRBV3-1/TRBV3-2,NA,TRBD1,CASSQRTGGNTEAFF,TGTGCCAGCAGCCAGAGGACAGGGGGGAACACTGAAGCTTTCTTT
TRBJ2-5,TRBV6-5,NA,NA,CASSLPGSARETQYF,TGTGCCAGCAGTCTACCTGGGAGCGCCCGAGAGACCCAGTACTTC
TRBJ2-3,TRBV5-6,NA,TRBD1,CASSMTGGNTDTQYF,TGTGCCAGCAGCATGACAGGGGGAAACACAGATACGCAGTATTTT
TRBJ1-1,TRBV30,NA,NA,CAWRAGVNTEAFF,TGTGCCTGGAGGGCGGGGGTGAACACTGAAGCTTTCTTT
TRBJ2-2,TRBV7-3,once,TRBD2,CASRLTPTSGRADTGELFF,TGTGCCAGCAGATTAACCCCAACTAGCGGGAGGGCGGACACCGGGGAGCTGTTTTTT
TRBJ2-1,TRBV7-3,NA,NA,CASSLKAADSYNEQFF,TGTGCCAGCAGCTTAAAAGCTGCGGACTCCTACAATGAGCAGTTCTTC
TRBJ1-1,TRBV5-4,NA,TRBD1,CASHTGGAVNTEAFF,TGTGCCAGCCACACAGGGGGGGCCGTGAACACTGAAGCTTTCTTT
TRBJ1-1,TRBV2,NA,TRBD1,CASSSRQGGTEAFF,TGTGCCAGCAGCTCCAGACAGGGTGGGACTGAAGCTTTCTTT
TRBJ2-1,TRBV4-1,NA,NA,CASSQDFGRGANEQFF,TGCGCCAGCAGCCAAGATTTCGGCAGGGGGGCGAATGAGCAGTTCTTC
TRBJ2-7,TRBV3-1/TRBV3-2,NA,TRBD2,CASSQGPGGRAPYEQYF,TGTGCCAGCAGCCAGGGTCCGGGCGGGAGGGCCCCCTACGAGCAGTACTTC
TRBJ1-1,TRBV6-1,NA,NA,CASSGPGTLSGRNMNTEAFF,TGTGCCAGCAGTGGGCCCGGGACACTTTCTGGCCGAAACATGAACACTGAAGCTTTCTTT
TRBJ1-2,TRBV20-1,NA,TRBD1,CSASGTGYDYGYTF,TGCAGTGCTAGTGGGACAGGGTACGACTATGGCTACACCTTC